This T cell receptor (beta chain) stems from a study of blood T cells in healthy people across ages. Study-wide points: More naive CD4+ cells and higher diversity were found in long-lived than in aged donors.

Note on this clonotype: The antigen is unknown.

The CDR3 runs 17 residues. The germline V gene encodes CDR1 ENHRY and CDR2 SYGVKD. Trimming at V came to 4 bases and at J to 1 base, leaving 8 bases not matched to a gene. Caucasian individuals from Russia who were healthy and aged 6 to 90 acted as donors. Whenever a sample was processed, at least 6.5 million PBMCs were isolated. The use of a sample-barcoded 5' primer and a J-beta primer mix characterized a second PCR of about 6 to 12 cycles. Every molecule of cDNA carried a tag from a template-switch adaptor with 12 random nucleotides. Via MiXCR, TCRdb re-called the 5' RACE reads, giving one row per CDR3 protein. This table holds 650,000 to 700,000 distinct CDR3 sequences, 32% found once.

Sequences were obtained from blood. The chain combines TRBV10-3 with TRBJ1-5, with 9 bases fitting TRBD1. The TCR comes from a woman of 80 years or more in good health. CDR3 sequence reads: CAISGSTGGLSNQPQHF. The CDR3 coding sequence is TGTGCCATCAGTGGAAGTACAGGGGGCTTAAGCAATCAGCCCCAGCATTTT.